This note documents a single TCR beta chain sequence. Its cognate antigen is unknown. Constant-segment primers and 5'RACE yielded cDNA libraries for TCR alpha and TCR beta, each carrying sample barcodes and UMIs. TCRdb passed the 5' RACE reads through MiXCR, listing each CDR3 protein once. The sample includes about 400,000 distinct CDR3 sequences, 23% of them seen just once. This sample is part of a study of T-cell memory formation after mild COVID-19. Study context: Most TCR clusters belonged to a single donor.

Germline-derived CDR1 and CDR2 are SGHDN and FVKESK. The V end was cut by 1 base, the J end by 0 bases, with 12 bases between. There are 16 residues in the CDR3. The study, taken as a whole, reports: Whether second-wave clones peaking at day 37 were SARS-CoV-2 specific went unconfirmed. That cross-reactive memory joined was suggested by some responding clones appearing in pre-infection memory.

The V and J genes are TRBV14 and TRBJ1-1; the D gene is possibly TRBD1 (5 bases). This TCR was recovered from an adult woman who had mild COVID-19 (a few samples of this study predate the infection). Cell type and time point are not known. What was sequenced was PBMCs or a T cell subset sorted from them (not recorded which). The CDR3 DNA reads as TGTGCCAGCAGCCAAGGCTACGGGGGGTTGAACACTGAAGCTTTCTTT. This gives the protein CASSQGYGGLNTEAFF.